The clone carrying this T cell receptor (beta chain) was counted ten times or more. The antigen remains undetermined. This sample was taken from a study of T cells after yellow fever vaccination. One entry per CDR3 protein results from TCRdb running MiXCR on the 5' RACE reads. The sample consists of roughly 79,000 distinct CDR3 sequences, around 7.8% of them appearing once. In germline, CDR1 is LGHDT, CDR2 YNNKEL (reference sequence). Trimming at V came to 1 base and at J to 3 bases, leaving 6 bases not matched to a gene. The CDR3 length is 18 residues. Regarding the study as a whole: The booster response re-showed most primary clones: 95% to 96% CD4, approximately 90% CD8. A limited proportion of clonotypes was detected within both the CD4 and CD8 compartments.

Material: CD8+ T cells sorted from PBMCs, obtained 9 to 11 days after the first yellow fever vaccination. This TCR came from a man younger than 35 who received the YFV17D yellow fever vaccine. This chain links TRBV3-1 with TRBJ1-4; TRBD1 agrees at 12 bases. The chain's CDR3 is CASSQVGTGGISNEKLFF. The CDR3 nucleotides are TGTGCCAGCAGCCAAGTTGGGACAGGGGGCATTTCTAATGAAAAACTGTTTTTT.